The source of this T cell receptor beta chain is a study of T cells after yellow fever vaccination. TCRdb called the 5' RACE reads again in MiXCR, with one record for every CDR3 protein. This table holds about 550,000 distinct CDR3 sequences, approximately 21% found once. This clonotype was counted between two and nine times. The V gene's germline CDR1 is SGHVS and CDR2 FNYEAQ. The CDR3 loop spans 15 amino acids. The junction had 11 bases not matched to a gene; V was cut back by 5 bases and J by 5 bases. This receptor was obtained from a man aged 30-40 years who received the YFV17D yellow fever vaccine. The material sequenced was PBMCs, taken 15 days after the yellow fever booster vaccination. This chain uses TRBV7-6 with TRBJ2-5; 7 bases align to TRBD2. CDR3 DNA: TGTGCCAGCAGCCCCGAGGGAGGGACCCTGGAGACCCAGTACTTC. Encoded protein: CASSPEGGTLETQYF. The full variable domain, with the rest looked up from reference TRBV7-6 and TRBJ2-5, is GAGVSQSPRYKVTKRGQDVALRCDPISGHVSLYWYRQALGQGPEFLTYFNYEAQQDKSGLPNDRFSAERPEGSISTLTIQRTEQRDSAMYRCASSPEGGTLETQYFGPGTRLLVL.